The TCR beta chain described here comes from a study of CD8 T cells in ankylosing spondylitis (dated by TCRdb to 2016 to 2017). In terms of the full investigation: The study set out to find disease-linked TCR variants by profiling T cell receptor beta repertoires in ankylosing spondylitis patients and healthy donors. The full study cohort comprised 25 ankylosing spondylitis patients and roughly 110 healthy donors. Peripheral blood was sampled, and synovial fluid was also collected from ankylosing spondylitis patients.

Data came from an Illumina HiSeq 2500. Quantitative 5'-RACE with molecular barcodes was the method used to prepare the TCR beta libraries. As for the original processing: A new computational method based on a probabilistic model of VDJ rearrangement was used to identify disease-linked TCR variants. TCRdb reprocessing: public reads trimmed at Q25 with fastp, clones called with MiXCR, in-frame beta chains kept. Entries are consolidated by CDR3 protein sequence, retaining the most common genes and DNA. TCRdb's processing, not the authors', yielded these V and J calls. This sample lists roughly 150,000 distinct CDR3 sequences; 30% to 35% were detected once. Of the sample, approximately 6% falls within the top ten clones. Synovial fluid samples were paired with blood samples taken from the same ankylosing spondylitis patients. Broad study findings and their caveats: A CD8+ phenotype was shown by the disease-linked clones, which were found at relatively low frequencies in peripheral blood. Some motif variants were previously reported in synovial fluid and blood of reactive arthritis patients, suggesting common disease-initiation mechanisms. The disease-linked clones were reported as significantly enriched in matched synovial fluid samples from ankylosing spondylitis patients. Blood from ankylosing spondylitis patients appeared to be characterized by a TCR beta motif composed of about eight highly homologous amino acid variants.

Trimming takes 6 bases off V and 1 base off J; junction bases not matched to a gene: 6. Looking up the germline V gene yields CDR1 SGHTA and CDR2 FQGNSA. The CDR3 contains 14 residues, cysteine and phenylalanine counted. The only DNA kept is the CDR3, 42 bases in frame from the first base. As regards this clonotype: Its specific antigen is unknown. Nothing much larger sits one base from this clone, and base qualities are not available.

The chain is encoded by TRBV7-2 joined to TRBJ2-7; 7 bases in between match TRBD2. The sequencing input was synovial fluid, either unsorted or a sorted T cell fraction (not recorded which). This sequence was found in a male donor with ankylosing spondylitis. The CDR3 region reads CASRPGGSSYEQYF. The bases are TGTGCCAGCAGACCAGGCGGGAGTTCCTACGAGCAGTACTTC.